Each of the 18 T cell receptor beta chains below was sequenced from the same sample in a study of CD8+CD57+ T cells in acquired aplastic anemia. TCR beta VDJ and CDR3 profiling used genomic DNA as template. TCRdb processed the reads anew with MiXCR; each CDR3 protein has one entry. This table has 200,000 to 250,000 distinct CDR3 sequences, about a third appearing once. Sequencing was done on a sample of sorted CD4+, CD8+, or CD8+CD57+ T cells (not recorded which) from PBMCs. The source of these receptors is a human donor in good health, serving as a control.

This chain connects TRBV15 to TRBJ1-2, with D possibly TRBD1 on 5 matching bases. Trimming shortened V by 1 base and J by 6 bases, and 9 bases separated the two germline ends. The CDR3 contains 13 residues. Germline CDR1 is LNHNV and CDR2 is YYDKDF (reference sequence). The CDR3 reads CATSRGPGHGYTF. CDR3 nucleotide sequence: TGTGCCACCAGCAGAGGTCCGGGACATGGCTACACCTTC.

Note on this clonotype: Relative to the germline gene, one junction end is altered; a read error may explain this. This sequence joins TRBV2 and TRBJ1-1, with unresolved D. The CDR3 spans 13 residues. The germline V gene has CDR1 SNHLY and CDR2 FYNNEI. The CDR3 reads CASSGRPNTEASF. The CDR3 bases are TGTGCCAGCAGTGGTAGGCCAAACACTGAAGCTTCCTTT.

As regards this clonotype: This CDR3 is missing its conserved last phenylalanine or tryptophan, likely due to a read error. In DNA form, the CDR3 reads TGTGCCAGCACAATCGGCGGGGACACTGAAGCTTTCTCT. It codes for CASTIGGDTEAFS. This sequence joins TRBV25-1 and TRBJ1-1; D uncertain. Germline CDR1 and CDR2: MGHDK and SYGVNS. V shed 7 bases and J shed 3 bases, with 12 bases lying between them. This CDR3 has 13 residues.

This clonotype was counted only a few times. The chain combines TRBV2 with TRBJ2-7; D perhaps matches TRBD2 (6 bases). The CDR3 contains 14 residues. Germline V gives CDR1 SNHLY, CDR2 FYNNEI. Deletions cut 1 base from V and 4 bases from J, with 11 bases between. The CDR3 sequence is CASSEGLVSYEQYF. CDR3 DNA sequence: TGTGCCAGCAGTGAAGGACTAGTATCTTACGAGCAGTACTTC.

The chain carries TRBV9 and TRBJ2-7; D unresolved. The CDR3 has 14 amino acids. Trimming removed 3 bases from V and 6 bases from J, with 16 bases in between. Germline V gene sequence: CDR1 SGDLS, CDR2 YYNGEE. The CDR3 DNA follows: TGTGCCAGCAGCGCATCTCAGGTTTCGGCCGAGCAGTACTTC. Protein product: CASSASQVSAEQYF.

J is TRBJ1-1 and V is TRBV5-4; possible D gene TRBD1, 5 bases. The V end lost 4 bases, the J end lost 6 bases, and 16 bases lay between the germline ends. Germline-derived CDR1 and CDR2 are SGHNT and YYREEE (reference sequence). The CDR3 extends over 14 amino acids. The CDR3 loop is CASSRGLSGAEAFF. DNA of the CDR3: TGTGCCAGCAGCCGGGGACTGAGTGGGGCTGAAGCTTTCTTT.

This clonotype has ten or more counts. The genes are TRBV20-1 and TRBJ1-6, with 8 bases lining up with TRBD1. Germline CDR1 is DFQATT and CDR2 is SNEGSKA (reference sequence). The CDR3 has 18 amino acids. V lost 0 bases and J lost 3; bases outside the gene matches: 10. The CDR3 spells CSARDLTAGGVYNSPLHF. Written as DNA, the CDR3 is TGCAGTGCTAGAGATCTTACCGCAGGGGGCGTCTATAATTCACCCCTCCACTTT.

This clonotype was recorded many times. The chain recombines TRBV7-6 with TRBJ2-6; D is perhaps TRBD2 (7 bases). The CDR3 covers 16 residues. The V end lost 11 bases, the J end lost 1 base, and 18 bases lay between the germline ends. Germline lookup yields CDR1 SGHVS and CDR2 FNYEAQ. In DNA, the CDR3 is TGTGCCGGCCATGAGGGGGGGGAATCTGGGGCCAACGTCCTGACTTTC. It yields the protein CAGHEGGESGANVLTF.

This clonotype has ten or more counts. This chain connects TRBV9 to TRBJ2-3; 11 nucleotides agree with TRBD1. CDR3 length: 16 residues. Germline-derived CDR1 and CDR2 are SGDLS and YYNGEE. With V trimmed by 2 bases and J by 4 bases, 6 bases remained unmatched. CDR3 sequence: CASSVNGQGAADTQYF. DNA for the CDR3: TGTGCCAGCAGCGTTAACGGACAGGGGGCTGCAGATACGCAGTATTTT. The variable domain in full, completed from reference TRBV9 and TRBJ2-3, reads DSGVTQTPKHLITATGQRVTLRCSPRSGDLSVYWYQQSLDQGLQFLIQYYNGEERAKGNILERFSAQQFPDLHSELNLSSLELGDSALYFCASSVNGQGAADTQYFGPGTRLTVL.

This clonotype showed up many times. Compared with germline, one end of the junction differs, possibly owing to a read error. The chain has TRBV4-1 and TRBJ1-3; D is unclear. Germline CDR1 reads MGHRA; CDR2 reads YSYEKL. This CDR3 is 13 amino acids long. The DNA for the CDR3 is TGCGCCAGCAGCCAAGAGCCTGGGAACACCATATATTTT. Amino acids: CASSQEPGNTIYF.

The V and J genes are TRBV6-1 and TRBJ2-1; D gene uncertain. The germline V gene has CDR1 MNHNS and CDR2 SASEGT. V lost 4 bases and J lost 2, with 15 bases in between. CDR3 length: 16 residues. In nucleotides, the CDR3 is TGTGCCAGCAGTGGCGCCCCTTACCAGACCTACAATGAGCAGTTCTTC. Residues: CASSGAPYQTYNEQFF.

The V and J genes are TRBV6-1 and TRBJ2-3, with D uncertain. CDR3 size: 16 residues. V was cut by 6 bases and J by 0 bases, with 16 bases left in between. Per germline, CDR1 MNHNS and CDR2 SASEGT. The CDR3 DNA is TGTGCCAGCAGGTCTCAGGCATCCACTAGCACAGATACGCAGTATTTT. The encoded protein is CASRSQASTSTDTQYF.

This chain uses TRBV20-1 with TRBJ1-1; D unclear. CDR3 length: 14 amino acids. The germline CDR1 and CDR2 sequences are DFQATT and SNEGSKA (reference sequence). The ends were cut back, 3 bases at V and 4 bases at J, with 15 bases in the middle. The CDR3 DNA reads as TGCAGTGCTAGTGCGACCCAAGAGATCACTGAAGCTTTCTTT. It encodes CSASATQEITEAFF.

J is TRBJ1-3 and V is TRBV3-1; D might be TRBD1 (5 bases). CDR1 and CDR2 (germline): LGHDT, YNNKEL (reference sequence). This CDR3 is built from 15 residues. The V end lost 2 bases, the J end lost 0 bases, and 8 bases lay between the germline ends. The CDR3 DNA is TGTGCCAGCAGCCAAATGACAGCCTCTGGAAACACCATATATTTT. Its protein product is CASSQMTASGNTIYF.

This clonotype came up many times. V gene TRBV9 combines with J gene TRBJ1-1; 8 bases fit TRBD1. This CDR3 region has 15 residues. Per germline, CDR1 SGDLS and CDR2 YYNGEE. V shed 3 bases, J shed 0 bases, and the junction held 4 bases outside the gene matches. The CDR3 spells CASSGRGPMNTEAFF. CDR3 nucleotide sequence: TGTGCCAGCAGCGGCAGGGGGCCAATGAACACTGAAGCTTTCTTT.

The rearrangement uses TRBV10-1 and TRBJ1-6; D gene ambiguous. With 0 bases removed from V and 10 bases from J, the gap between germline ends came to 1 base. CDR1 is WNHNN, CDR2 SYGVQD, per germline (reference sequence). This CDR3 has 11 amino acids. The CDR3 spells CASSESSPLHF. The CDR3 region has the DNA TGCGCCAGCAGTGAGTCATCACCCCTCCACTTT.

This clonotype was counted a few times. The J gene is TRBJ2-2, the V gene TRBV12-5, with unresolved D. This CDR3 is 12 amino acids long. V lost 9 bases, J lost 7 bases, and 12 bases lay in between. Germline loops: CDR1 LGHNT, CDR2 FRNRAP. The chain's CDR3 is CASSLEVGELFF. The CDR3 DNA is TGTGCTAGCTCCCTAGAGGTCGGGGAGCTGTTTTTT.

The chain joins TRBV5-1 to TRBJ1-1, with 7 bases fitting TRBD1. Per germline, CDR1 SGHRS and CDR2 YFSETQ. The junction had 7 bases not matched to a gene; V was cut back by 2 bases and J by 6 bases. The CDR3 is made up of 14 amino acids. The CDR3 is CASSFEQGLAEAFF. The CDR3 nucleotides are TGCGCCAGCAGCTTTGAACAGGGGTTGGCTGAAGCTTTCTTT.